This TCR beta chain originates from a study of blood T cells in healthy people across ages. Per germline, CDR1 SGHTA and CDR2 FQGNSA. The length of the CDR3 is 19 residues. Turning to this clonotype: Antigen unknown. A junction boundary mismatches the germline segment, possibly from a read error.

The study's findings and limits: Since the PBMCs were unsorted, naive and antigen-experienced cells could not be conclusively compared. The fall in TCR beta diversity per million T cells was roughly linear with age.

A sample-barcoded 5' primer and a J-beta primer mix were used in a second PCR of roughly 6 to 11 cycles. The template-switch adaptor, which had 12 random nucleotides, put a tag on each cDNA molecule. TCRdb used MiXCR to reprocess the 5' RACE reads, holding one entry per CDR3 protein. The table records 850,000 to 1,000,000 distinct CDR3 sequences, about 44% of them present only once. The chain is built from TRBV7-2 and TRBJ1-6; D ambiguous. Sequences were obtained from blood. The receptor was isolated from a man aged 25 to 40 in good health. CDR3 residues: CVSSLVRLTFGEYLSPLHF. The CDR3 DNA sequence: TGTGTCAGCAGCTTAGTGCGTCTGACATTTGGAGAGTACCTGTCACCCCTCCACTTT.